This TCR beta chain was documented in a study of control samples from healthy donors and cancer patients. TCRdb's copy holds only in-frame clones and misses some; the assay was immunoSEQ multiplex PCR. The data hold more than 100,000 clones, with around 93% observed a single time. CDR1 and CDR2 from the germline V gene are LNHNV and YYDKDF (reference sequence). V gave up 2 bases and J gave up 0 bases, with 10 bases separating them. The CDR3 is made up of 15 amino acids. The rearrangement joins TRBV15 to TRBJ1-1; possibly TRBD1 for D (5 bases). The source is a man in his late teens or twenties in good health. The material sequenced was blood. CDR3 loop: CATSRPQDMNTEAFF. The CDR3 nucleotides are TGTGCCACCAGCAGACCACAGGATATGAACACTGAAGCTTTCTTT.